This T cell receptor beta chain was found in a study of OX40 agonist ivuxolimab in advanced cancers. At the level of the study: The dose of intravenous ivuxolimab that patients received every 2 weeks ranged from 0.01 to 10 mg/kg. Study-level results: The CD4+ and CD8+ T cells in the blood had expanded clonally by week 6 at 0.1 to 3.0 mg/kg.

Using immunoSEQ multiplex PCR, the repertoire was profiled, and TCRdb retains in-frame clones only, with some absent. The repertoire includes 70,000 to 95,000 clones, 94% of them detected once, and 20% sits in the top ten. Turning to this clone: The antigen is not known.

Germline V lookup: CDR1 LGHNA, CDR2 YSLEER. Trimming cost V 1 base and J 0 bases, with 13 bases left between them. This CDR3 is built from 17 residues. The sequence was obtained from an adult with an advanced solid tumor such as melanoma, head and neck, liver or kidney cancer. Here the sequenced sample was CD4+ or CD8+ T cells sorted from blood, taken in a trial of the OX40 agonist ivuxolimab. The rearrangement uses TRBV4-3 and TRBJ2-1; D is perhaps TRBD2 (7 bases). The CDR3 DNA sequence: TGCGCCAGCAGCCAAGTGGGCGGGGGCAGCTCCTACAATGAGCAGTTCTTC. It translates to CASSQVGGGSSYNEQFF.